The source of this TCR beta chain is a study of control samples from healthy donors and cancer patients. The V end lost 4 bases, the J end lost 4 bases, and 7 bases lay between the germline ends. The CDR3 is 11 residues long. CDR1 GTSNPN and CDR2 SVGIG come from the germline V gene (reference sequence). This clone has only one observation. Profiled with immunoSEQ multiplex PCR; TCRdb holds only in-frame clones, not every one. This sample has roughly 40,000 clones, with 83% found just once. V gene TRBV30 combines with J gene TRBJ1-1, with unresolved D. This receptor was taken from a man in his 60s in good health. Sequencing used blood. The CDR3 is CAWTVITEAFF. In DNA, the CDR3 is TGTGCCTGGACAGTCATCACTGAAGCTTTCTTT. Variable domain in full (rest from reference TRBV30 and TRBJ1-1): SQTIHQWPATLVQPVGSPLSLECTVEGTSNPNLYWYRQAAGRGLQLLFYSVGIGQISSEVPQNLSASRPQDRQFILSSKKLLLSDSGFYLCAWTVITEAFFGQGTRLTVV.